This T cell receptor beta chain was profiled in a study of T cell responses to AZD1222 COVID-19 vaccine. Study-wide findings and caveats: Nearly half of spike-specific TCRs reportedly target unmutated variant regions.

Remarks on this clone: Its target is unknown.

The CDR3 covers 17 residues. Germline lookup yields CDR1 LNHDA and CDR2 SQIVND (reference sequence). V was cut by 3 bases and J by 6 bases, with 20 bases left in between. The table came from immunoSEQ multiplex PCR; TCRdb's copy has only in-frame clones and leaves some out. The sample consists of 80,000 to 95,000 clones, around 87% of them appearing once. The J gene is TRBJ2-2, the V gene TRBV19; TRBD1 is a possible D gene (6 bases). Sample: peripheral blood, taken on day 0 of MenACWY control vaccination. The receptor was derived from an adult in good health. CDR3 sequence reads: CASSINREGGRAGELFF. CDR3 DNA sequence: TGTGCCAGTAGTATCAATCGGGAAGGGGGACGGGCCGGGGAGCTGTTTTTT.